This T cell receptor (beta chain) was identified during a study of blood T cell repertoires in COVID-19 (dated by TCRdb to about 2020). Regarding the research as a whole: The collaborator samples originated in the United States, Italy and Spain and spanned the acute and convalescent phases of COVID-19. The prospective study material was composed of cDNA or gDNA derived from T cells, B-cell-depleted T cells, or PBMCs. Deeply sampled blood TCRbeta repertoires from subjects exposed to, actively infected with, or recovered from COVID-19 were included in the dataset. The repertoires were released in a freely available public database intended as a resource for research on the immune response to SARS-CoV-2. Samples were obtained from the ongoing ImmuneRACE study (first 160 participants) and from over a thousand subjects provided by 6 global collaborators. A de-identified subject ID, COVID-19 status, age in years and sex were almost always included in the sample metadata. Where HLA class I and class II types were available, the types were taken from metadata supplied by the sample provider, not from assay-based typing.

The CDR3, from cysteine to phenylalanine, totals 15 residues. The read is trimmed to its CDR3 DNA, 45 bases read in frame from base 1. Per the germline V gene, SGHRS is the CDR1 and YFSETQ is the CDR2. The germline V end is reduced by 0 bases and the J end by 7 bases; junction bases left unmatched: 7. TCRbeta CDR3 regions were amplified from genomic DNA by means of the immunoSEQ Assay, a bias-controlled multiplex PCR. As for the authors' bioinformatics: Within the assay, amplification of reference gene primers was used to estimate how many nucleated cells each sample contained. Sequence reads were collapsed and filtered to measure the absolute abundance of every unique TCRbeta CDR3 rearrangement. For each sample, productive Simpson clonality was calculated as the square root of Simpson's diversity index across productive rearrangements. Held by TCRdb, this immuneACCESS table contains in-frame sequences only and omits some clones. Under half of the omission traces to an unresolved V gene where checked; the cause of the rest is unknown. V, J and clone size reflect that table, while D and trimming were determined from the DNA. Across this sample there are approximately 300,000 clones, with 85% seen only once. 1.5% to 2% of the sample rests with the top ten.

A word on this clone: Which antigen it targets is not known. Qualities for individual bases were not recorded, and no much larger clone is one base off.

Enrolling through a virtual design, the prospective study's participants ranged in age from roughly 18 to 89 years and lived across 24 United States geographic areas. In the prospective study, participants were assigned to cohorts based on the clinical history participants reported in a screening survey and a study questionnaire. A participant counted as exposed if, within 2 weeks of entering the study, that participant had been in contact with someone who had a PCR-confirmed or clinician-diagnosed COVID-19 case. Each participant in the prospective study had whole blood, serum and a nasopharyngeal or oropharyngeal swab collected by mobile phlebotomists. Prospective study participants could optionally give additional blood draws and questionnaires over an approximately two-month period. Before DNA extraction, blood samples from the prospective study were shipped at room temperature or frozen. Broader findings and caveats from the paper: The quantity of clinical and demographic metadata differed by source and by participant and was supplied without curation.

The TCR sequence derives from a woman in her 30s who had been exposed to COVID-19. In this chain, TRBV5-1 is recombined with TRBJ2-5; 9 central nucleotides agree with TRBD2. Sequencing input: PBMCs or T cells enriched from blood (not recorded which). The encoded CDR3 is CASSLAVAGEGTQYF. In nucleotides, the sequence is TGCGCCAGCAGCTTGGCGGTAGCGGGGGAAGGGACCCAGTACTTC.